This entry lists 7 T cell receptor beta chains sequenced from one sample in a study of T cells in localized non-small cell lung cancer. The assay was immunoSEQ multiplex PCR, and TCRdb's table has in-frame clones only and misses some. Of approximately 49,000 clones in the sample, roughly 77% were seen once. Material: peripheral blood, obtained before any cancer treatment. Receptor source: a man aged 40 to 75 with stage I squamous cell lung carcinoma.

The chain joins TRBV30 to TRBJ1-4; 7 nucleotides align to TRBD1. The CDR3 has 14 residues. With 3 bases clipped from V and 8 bases from J, the junction kept 9 bases outside the gene matches. Germline CDR1 reads GTSNPN; CDR2 reads SVGIG (reference sequence). The CDR3, as DNA: TGTGCCTGGAGCGCAACAGGGGTTAGAGAAAAACTGTTTTTT. It specifies CAWSATGVREKLFF.

The rearrangement joins TRBV4-3 to TRBJ2-2, with TRBD2 identical over 8 bases. The V gene's germline CDR1 is LGHNA and CDR2 YSLEER. J lost 0 bases, V lost 1 base, and 10 bases had no gene match. CDR3 length: 19 amino acids. The CDR3 here is CASSQAALAGRTNTGELFF. The CDR3 DNA reads TGCGCCAGCAGCCAAGCCGCCCTAGCGGGCCGGACGAACACCGGGGAGCTGTTTTTT.

CDR3 protein: CASSNTGTSGTGELFF. CDR3 sequence (DNA): TGTGCCAGCAGTAATACCGGGACTAGCGGGACCGGGGAGCTGTTTTTT. The gene calls are TRBV7-8 and TRBJ2-2; 12 bases align to TRBD2. Germline V CDR1 and CDR2: SGHVS, FQNEAQ. V shed 6 bases, J shed 5 bases, and the junction held 7 bases outside the gene matches. CDR3 size: 16 residues.

This sequence joins TRBV5-1 and TRBJ1-1, with a possible D match to TRBD1 (6 bases). Germline V CDR1 and CDR2: SGHRS, YFSETQ. Trimming removed 0 bases at V and 4 bases at J, with 13 bases between. The CDR3 consists of 15 residues. DNA of the CDR3: TGCGCCAGCAGCTTGGAAGGGGGAGGGTTCACTGAAGCTTTCTTT. Amino acids: CASSLEGGGFTEAFF.

This clone was seen a handful of times. The DNA for the CDR3 is TGTGCCAGCAGCTCCGGACAGGCCCTAGGTGGCTACACCTTC. Protein sequence: CASSSGQALGGYTF. The chain uses TRBV7-9 and TRBJ1-2; 7 bases align to TRBD1. Trimming removed 4 bases from V and 7 bases from J; junction bases left unmatched: 9. CDR1 SEHNR and CDR2 FQNEAQ come from the germline V gene (reference sequence). The CDR3 has 14 residues.

This clone appeared a few times. J is TRBJ1-1 and V is TRBV4-3; D remains unclear. V lost 1 base, J lost 11 bases, and 14 bases lay in between. This CDR3 spans 13 amino acids. CDR1 is LGHNA, CDR2 YSLEER, per germline. The CDR3 here is CASSQVLRVEAFF. The CDR3 region has the DNA TGCGCCAGCAGCCAAGTCTTAAGGGTTGAGGCTTTCTTT.

This clone has only one observation. The genes are TRBV28 and TRBJ1-5; D is uncertain. The V gene's germline CDR1 is MDHEN and CDR2 SYDVKM. The CDR3 loop spans 19 amino acids. The ends were cut back, 0 bases at V and 0 bases at J, with 18 bases in the middle. The DNA for the CDR3 is TGTGCCAGCAGTTTATGGTACCAGCAAGGAGAAAATAGCAATCAGCCCCAGCATTTT. It encodes CASSLWYQQGENSNQPQHF.